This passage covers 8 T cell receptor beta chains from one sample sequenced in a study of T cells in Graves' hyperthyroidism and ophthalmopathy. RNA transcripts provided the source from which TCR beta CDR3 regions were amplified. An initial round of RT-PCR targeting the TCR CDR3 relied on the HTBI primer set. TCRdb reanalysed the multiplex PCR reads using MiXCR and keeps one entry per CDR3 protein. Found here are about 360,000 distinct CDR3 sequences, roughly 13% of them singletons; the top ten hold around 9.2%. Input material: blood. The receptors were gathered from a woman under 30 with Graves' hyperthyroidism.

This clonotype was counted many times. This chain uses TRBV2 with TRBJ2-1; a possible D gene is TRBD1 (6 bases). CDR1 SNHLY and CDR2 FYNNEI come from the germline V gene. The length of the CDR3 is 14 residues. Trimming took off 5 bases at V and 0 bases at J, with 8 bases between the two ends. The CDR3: CASSRTDSYNEQFF. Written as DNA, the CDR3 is TGTGCCAGCAGTCGGACAGACTCCTACAATGAGCAGTTCTTC.

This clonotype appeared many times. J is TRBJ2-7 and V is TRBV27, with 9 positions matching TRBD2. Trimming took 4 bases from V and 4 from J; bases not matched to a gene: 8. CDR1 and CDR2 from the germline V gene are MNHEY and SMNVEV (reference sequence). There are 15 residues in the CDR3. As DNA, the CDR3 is TGTGCCAGCAGTTCGCTAGCGGGATGGGCATACGAGCAGTACTTC. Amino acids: CASSSLAGWAYEQYF.

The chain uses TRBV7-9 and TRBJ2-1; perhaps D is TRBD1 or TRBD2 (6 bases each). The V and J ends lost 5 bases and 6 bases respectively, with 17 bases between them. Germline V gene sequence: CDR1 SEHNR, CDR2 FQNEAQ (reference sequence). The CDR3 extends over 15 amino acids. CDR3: CASSPGTEGGNEQFF. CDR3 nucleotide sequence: TGTGCCAGCAGCCCCGGGACGGAGGGGGGCAATGAGCAGTTCTTC.

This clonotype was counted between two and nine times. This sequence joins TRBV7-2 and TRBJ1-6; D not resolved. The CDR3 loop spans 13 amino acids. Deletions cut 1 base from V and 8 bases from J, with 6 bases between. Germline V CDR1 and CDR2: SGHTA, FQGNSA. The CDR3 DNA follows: TGTGCCAGCAGCTTAGGCGTGGATTCACCCCTCCACTTT. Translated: CASSLGVDSPLHF.

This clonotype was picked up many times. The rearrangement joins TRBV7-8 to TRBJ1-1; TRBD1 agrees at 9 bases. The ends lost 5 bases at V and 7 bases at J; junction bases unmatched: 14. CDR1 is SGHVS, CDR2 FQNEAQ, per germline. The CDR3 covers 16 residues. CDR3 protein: CASSVDGGMGQGEAFF. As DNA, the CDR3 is TGTGCCAGCAGCGTAGATGGCGGGATGGGACAGGGTGAAGCTTTCTTT.

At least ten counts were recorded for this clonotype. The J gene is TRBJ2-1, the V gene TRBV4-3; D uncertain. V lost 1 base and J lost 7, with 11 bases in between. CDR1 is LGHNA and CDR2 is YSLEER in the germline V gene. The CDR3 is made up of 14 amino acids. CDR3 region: CASSQVWFANEQFF. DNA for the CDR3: TGCGCCAGCAGCCAAGTTTGGTTCGCGAATGAGCAGTTCTTC.

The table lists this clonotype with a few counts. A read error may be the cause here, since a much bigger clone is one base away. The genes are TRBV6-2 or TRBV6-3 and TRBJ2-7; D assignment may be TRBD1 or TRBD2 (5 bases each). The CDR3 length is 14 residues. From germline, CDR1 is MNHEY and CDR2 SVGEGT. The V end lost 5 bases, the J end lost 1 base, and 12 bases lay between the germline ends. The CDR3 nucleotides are TGTGCCAGCAGTCCCGGGGCAGCATCCTACGAGCAGTACTTC. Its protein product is CASSPGAASYEQYF.

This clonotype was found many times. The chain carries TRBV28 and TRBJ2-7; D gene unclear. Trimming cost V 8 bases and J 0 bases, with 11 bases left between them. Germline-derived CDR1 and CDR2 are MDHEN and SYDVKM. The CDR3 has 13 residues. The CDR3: CASEWSHSYEQYF. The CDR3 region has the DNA TGTGCCAGCGAGTGGTCGCACTCCTACGAGCAGTACTTC. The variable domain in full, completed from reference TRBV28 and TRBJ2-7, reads DVKVTQSSRYLVKRTGEKVFLECVQDMDHENMFWYRQDPGLGLRLIYFSYDVKMKEKGDIPEGYSVSREKKERFSLILESASTNQTSMYLCASEWSHSYEQYFGPGTRLTVT.